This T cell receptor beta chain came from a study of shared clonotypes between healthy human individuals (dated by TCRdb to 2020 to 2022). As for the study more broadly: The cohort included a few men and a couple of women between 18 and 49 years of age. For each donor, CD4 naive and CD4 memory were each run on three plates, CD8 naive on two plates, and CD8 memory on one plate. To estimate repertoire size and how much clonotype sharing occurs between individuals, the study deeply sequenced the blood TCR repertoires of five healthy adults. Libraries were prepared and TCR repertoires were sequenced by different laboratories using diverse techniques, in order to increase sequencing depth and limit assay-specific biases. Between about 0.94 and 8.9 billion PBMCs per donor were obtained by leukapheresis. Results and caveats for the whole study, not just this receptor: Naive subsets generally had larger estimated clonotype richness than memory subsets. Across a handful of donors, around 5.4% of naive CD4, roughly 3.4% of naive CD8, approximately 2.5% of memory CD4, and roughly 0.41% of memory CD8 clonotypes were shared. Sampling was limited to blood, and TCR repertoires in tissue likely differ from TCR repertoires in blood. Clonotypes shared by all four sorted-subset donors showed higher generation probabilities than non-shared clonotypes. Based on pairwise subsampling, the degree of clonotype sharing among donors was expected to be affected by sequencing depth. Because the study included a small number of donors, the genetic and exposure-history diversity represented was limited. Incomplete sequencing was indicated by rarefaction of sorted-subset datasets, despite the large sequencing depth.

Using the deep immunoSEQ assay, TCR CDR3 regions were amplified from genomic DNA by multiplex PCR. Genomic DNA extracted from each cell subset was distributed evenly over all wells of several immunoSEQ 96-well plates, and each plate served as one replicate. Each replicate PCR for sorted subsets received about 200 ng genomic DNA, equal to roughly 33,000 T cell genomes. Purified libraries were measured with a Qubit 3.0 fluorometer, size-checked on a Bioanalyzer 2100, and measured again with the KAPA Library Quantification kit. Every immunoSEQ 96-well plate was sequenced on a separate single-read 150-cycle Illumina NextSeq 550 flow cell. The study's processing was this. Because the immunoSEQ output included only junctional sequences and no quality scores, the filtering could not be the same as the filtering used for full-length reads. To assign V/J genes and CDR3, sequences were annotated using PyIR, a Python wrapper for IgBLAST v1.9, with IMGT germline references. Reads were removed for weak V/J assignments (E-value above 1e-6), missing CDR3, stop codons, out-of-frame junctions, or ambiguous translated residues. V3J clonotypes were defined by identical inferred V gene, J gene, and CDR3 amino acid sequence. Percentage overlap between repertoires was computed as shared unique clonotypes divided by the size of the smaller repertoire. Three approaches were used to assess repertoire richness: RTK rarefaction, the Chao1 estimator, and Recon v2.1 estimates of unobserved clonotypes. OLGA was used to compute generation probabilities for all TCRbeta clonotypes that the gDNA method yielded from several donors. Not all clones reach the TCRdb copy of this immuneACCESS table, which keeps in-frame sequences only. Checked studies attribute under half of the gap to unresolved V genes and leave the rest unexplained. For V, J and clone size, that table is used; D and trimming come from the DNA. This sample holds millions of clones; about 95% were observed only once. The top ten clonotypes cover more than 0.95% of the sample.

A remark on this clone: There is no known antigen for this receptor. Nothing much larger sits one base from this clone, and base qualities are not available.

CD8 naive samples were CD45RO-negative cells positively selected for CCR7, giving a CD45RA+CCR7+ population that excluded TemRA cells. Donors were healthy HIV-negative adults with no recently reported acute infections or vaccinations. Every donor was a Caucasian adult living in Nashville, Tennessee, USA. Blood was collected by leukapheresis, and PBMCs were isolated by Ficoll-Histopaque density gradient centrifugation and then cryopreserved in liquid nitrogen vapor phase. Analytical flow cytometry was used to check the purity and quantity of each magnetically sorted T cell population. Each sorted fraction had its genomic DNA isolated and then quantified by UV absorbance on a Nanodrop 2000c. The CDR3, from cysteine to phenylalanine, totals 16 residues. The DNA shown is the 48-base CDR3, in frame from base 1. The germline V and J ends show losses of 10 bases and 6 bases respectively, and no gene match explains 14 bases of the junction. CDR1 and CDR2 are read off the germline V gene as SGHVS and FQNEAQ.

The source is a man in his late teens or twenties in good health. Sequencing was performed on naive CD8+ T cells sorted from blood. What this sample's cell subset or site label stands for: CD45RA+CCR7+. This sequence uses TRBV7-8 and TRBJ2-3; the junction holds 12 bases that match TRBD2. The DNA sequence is TGTGCCACCTCCCTCCTAGCGGGAGGGCTGTCCGATACGCAGTATTTT. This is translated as CATSLLAGGLSDTQYF.